This T cell receptor (beta chain) comes out of a study of blood T cell repertoires in COVID-19. Looked up from germline, CDR1 is SGHRS and CDR2 is YFSETQ. This CDR3 has 13 residues. Trimming took 1 base from V and 3 from J, leaving 6 bases between them. Repertoires were generated with immunoSEQ multiplex PCR, while TCRdb's copy carries only in-frame clones and drops some. Of 250,000 to 300,000 clones in the sample, roughly 91% were seen once. Recruitment covered roughly 22 US areas and drew participants whose ages spanned about 18 to 90 years. This chain connects TRBV5-1 to TRBJ2-3; unclear D gene. Material for sequencing was PBMCs or T cells enriched from blood (not recorded which). The clonotype comes from a woman aged 55-69 years in a cohort exposed to, infected with or recovered from COVID-19 (not recorded which). DNA of the CDR3: TGCGCCAGCAGCTTGCCAGAAACAGATACGCAGTATTTT. This translates into CASSLPETDTQYF.